Listed below are T cell receptor beta chains from one sample, sequenced in a study of shared clonotypes between healthy human individuals. Produced via immunoSEQ multiplex PCR; TCRdb's table is partial and in-frame only. The table has fewer than 850,000 clones, just over 95% seen once. Source material: naive CD8+ T cells sorted from blood. Every receptor here comes from a man younger than 45 in good health. Each CDR3 is given with its conserved first and last residue. The order of the fields is D gene, clone size, V gene, J gene, CDR3 DNA, CDR3 protein. A D gene is named only where the DNA matches it firmly. Size values are once, few and many counts, or a class for expanded clones, and some rows have none.

>.|.|TRBV28|TRBJ2-7
TGTGCCAGCAGCGGGATACTAGAACAATCCTACGAGCAGTACTTC
CASSGILEQSYEQYF
>.|.|TRBV13|TRBJ2-5
TGTGCCAGCGCCACCAGACGGACAATGGAGACCCAGTACTTC
CASATRRTMETQYF
>TRBD2|.|TRBV28|TRBJ2-7
TGTGCCAGCAGTTCACTCGGACTAGCGGGGAGCTCCTACGAGCAGTACTTC
CASSSLGLAGSSYEQYF
>.|.|TRBV5-4|TRBJ2-2
TGTGCCACATGGGACTTAAACACCGGGGAGCTGTTTTTT
CATWDLNTGELFF
>TRBD1|.|TRBV18|TRBJ2-2
TGTGCCAGCTCGCCCGGACAGGGGGCTTACGTGAATACCGGGGAGCTGTTTTTT
CASSPGQGAYVNTGELFF
>.|.|TRBV4-2|TRBJ2-7
TGTGCCAGCAGCCCATACCTGGGGGAGAGGGCCTACGAGCAGTACTTC
CASSPYLGERAYEQYF
>.|.|TRBV5-6|TRBJ2-1
TGTGCCAGCAGCTTGGAAGGGAGTATTGGTCGGAATGAGCAGTTCTTC
CASSLEGSIGRNEQFF
>.|.|TRBV27|TRBJ2-5
TGTGCCAGCAGTTGGACAGCGGACCAAGAGACCCAGTACTTC
CASSWTADQETQYF
>.|.|TRBV5-1|TRBJ2-7
TGCGCCAGCAGCCCCCAGAGAGTCTCCTACGAGCAGTACTTC
CASSPQRVSYEQYF
>TRBD1|.|TRBV6-6|TRBJ2-7
TGTGCCAGCAGTTGGGAGACAGGGGCCTACGAGCAGTACTTC
CASSWETGAYEQYF
>.|.|TRBV11-3|TRBJ2-5
TGTGCCAGCAGCCTAAAGGGGAGTTACTTC
CASSLKGSYF
>.|.|TRBV7-9|TRBJ1-1
TGTGCCAGCAGCATCATGGGGGATGAAGCTTTCTTT
CASSIMGDEAFF
>.|.|TRBV6-5|TRBJ2-7
TGTGCCAGCAGTTACGGCAGATCCGCCTACGAGCAGTACTTC
CASSYGRSAYEQYF
>.|.|TRBV7-9|TRBJ2-7
TGTGCCAGCAGCCCCCGGTTGATTCTCAGGGGAGCGTACGAGCAGTACTTC
CASSPRLILRGAYEQYF
>.|.|TRBV29-1|TRBJ1-2
TGCAGCGTTGAATTTCTTGCTCGGGGTGGCTATGGCTACACCTTC
CSVEFLARGGYGYTF
>.|once|TRBV2|TRBJ1-1
TGTGCCAGCCGGAAGTCTGAAGGGAATCACGCTGAAGCTTTCTTT
CASRKSEGNHAEAFF
>.|.|TRBV29-1|TRBJ2-3
TGCAGCGTTAAGATGGATTGGGATACGCAGTATTTT
CSVKMDWDTQYF
>.|.|TRBV29-1|TRBJ1-2
TGCAGCGTCGAACCGCAGGCGTCCTATGGCTACACCTTC
CSVEPQASYGYTF
>.|.|TRBV5-4|TRBJ2-1
TGTGCCAGCAGCTTGGCGACCGAGGCCCTTGGAGAGCAGTTCTTC
CASSLATEALGEQFF
>.|.|TRBV2|TRBJ2-3
TGTGCCAGCAGCCCTCCACGGACAGATACGCAGTATTTT
CASSPPRTDTQYF
>.|.|TRBV27|TRBJ2-2
TGTGCCAGCAGTTCTACTAGCCAGGCCGGGGAGCTGTTTTTT
CASSSTSQAGELFF
>.|.|TRBV29-1|TRBJ2-1
TGCAGCGTTGAAGTTCGGGGAAGCTCCTACAATGAGCAGTTCTTC
CSVEVRGSSYNEQFF
>TRBD2|.|TRBV15|TRBJ2-7
TGTGCCACCAGCCAGACACGGGGGGGTTCCTACGAGCAGTACTTC
CATSQTRGGSYEQYF
>.|.|TRBV5-5|TRBJ1-5
TGTGCCAGCAGCTTGTATTGGGAGCCAAGCGATCGCGGTAATCAGCCCCAGCATTTT
CASSLYWEPSDRGNQPQHF
>TRBD1|.|TRBV5-1|TRBJ2-7
TGCGCCAGCAGCTTGGGACAGGGGGTCGGTCCCTCCTACGAGCAGTACTTC
CASSLGQGVGPSYEQYF
>.|.|TRBV14|TRBJ2-5
TGTGCCAGCAGCTCCTCAGGGGCCGTCCTAGACTTC
CASSSSGAVLDF
>TRBD1|.|TRBV30|TRBJ1-2
TGTGCCTGGAGTGGAACCGGGACAGGGGAGGGTTACACCTTC
CAWSGTGTGEGYTF
>.|.|TRBV15|TRBJ2-1
TGTGCCACCAGCAGATCGAGGGAGTACAATGAGCAGTTCTTC
CATSRSREYNEQFF
>.|.|TRBV7-9|TRBJ1-2
TGTGCCAGCAGCTCCAGTTCGGGACACCAGCTCAACTATGGCTACACCTTC
CASSSSSGHQLNYGYTF
>TRBD1|.|TRBV29-1|TRBJ2-7
TGCAGCGTTCTGAGACAGGGTGTCGAGCAGTACTTC
CSVLRQGVEQYF
>TRBD2|.|TRBV5-1|TRBJ2-1
TGCGCCAGCAGCTTGAGCTCTAGCGGGAGGAGAAATGAGCAGTTCTTC
CASSLSSSGRRNEQFF
>.|.|TRBV11-2|TRBJ2-1
TGTGCCAGCAGCTTACTAGGGGTCAATGAGCAGTTCTTC
CASSLLGVNEQFF
>TRBD1|.|TRBV4-1|TRBJ2-1
TGCGCCAGCAGCCAACCAGCCTTGATCCTCGGGACAGGGCCATCAGAAGAGCAGTTCTTC
CASSQPALILGTGPSEEQFF
>TRBD1|.|TRBV7-9|TRBJ2-7
TGTGCCAGCAGCTACGGGACAGGGGTCTACGAGCAGTACTTC
CASSYGTGVYEQYF
>.|.|TRBV7-6|TRBJ2-3
TGTGCCAGCAGCTTACTGCTAGGAGATACGCAGTATTTT
CASSLLLGDTQYF
>.|.|TRBV19|TRBJ2-6
TGTGCCAGTAGTATTGGGGGCTCTGGGGCCAACGTCCTGACTTTC
CASSIGGSGANVLTF
>TRBD2|.|TRBV15|TRBJ2-7
TGTGCCACCAGCAACGTAGCGGGAGAATCCTACGAGCAGTACTTC
CATSNVAGESYEQYF
>TRBD1|once|TRBV14|TRBJ1-1
TGTGCCAGCAGCCACGATAGGACAGGGAGAGGCACTGAAGCTTTCTTT
CASSHDRTGRGTEAFF
>.|once|TRBV11-2|TRBJ2-7
TGTGCCAGCAGCTTAGGAGGCCACGAGCAGTACTTC
CASSLGGHEQYF
>.|few|TRBV4-3|TRBJ2-1
TGCGCCAGCAGCCAGGGCTCCTACAATGAGCAGTTCTTC
CASSQGSYNEQFF
>.|.|TRBV23-1|TRBJ2-7
TGCGCCAGCAGTGGGAGGCTCTCACGCTACGAGCAGTACTTC
CASSGRLSRYEQYF
>TRBD2|once|TRBV27|TRBJ2-1
TGTGCCAGCAGTTTATCACGGGGGGATGAGCAGTTCTTC
CASSLSRGDEQFF
>.|.|TRBV6-1|TRBJ1-1
TGTGCCAGCAATGTTCTGGGGCAGCTCACTGAAGCTTTCTTT
CASNVLGQLTEAFF
>.|.|TRBV5-4|TRBJ1-6
TGTGCCAGCAGCTTGGTTGGTCAGGGGTTTTCACCCCTCCACTTT
CASSLVGQGFSPLHF
>TRBD2|once|TRBV7-7|TRBJ2-3
TGTGCTAGCAGCCCCCGACTAGCGGGAGCCTCCGATACGCAGTATTTT
CASSPRLAGASDTQYF
>TRBD2|.|TRBV7-6|TRBJ2-3
TGTGCCAGCAGCCCCCGTACTAGCGGAGATACGCAGTATTTT
CASSPRTSGDTQYF
>TRBD1|.|TRBV9|TRBJ1-1
TGTGCCAGCAGCGTAGGTGGGACAGGGGTCAACACTGAAGCTTTCTTT
CASSVGGTGVNTEAFF
>.|.|TRBV7-6|TRBJ2-7
TGTGCCAGCAGCTTAGAAGGGGAATTCGGTGAGCAGTACTTC
CASSLEGEFGEQYF
>.|.|TRBV29-1|TRBJ1-2
TGCAGCGTTGACCAGGGTGGAGTAGAGGACTATGGCTACACCTTC
CSVDQGGVEDYGYTF
>.|.|TRBV7-8|TRBJ1-5
TGTGCCAGCAGCTTAGGGGTGGGTAATCTCCAGCCCCAGCATTTT
CASSLGVGNLQPQHF
>TRBD2|.|TRBV30|TRBJ2-1
TGTGCCTGGAAAAGGACTAGCGGGAGGGCCGTGGGTGAGCAGTTCTTC
CAWKRTSGRAVGEQFF
>.|.|TRBV5-4|TRBJ1-2
TGTGCCAGCAGCTTGGGACAGTCGCTTAACTATGGCTACACCTTC
CASSLGQSLNYGYTF
>.|.|TRBV6-1|TRBJ2-7
TGTGCCAGCAGTGGGTACCTCAACCCCTCCTACGAGCAGTACTTC
CASSGYLNPSYEQYF
>.|.|TRBV28|TRBJ2-7
TGTGCCAGCAGTTCACCCCAAATATCAGGGAGTTACGAGCAGTACTTC
CASSSPQISGSYEQYF
>.|.|TRBV19|TRBJ2-7
TGTGCCAGTAGTATAGGGCTAGGGCGCTACGAGCAGTACTTC
CASSIGLGRYEQYF
>.|.|TRBV7-9|TRBJ2-7
TGTGCCAGCAGCTTAGTTACAGTCTCCTACGAGCAGTACTTC
CASSLVTVSYEQYF
>TRBD2|few|TRBV6-5|TRBJ2-3
TGTGCTACGGGGGGGGGCATTAGCACAGATACGCAGTATTTT
CATGGGISTDTQYF